A single sample is the source of the 14 T cell receptor beta chains below, sequenced in a study of blood T cell repertoires in COVID-19. Some clones are missing from TCRdb's copy, which holds only in-frame ones; the method was immunoSEQ multiplex PCR. The sample consists of 200,000 to 300,000 clones, roughly nine tenths of them appearing once. The sequencing input was peripheral blood. These receptors came from a man aged 60 to 69 with acute or convalescent COVID-19.

The genes are TRBV9 and TRBJ2-1; 7 bases agree with TRBD2. With V trimmed by 3 bases and J by 9 bases, 12 bases remained unmatched. CDR3 length: 15 amino acids. Per germline, CDR1 SGDLS and CDR2 YYNGEE. The CDR3 loop is CASSGLAAGTVEQFF. The CDR3 DNA is TGTGCCAGCAGCGGACTAGCCGCCGGAACGGTTGAGCAGTTCTTC.

The chain combines TRBV10-3 with TRBJ2-2; 13 bases map to TRBD2. Germline values: CDR1 ENHRY, CDR2 SYGVKD. The CDR3 sequence is 17 residues long. The ends lost 8 bases at V and 1 base at J; junction bases unmatched: 7. The CDR3 nucleotides are TGTGCCATCGGGGGACTAGCGGGACGACTGAACACCGGGGAGCTGTTTTTT. Amino acids: CAIGGLAGRLNTGELFF.

This chain joins TRBV18 and TRBJ1-1, with 7 bases that match TRBD1. Per the germline V gene, CDR1 is KGHSH and CDR2 is LQKENI. V was pared by 3 bases and J by 5 bases, with 3 bases of the junction left unmatched. This CDR3 region has 13 residues. The CDR3 bases are TGTGCCAGCTCACCGGGCAGGGGGACTGAAGCTTTCTTT. It codes for CASSPGRGTEAFF. The full variable domain, its missing parts supplied by reference TRBV18 and TRBJ1-1, is NAGVMQNPRHLVRRRGQEARLRCSPMKGHSHVYWYRQLPEEGLKFMVYLQKENIIDESGMPKERFSAEFPKEGPSILRIQQVVRGDSAAYFCASSPGRGTEAFFGQGTRLTVV.

The chain combines TRBV9 with TRBJ2-2, with TRBD2 matching 14 bases. The CDR3 extends over 18 amino acids. V shed 0 bases, J shed 2 bases, and the junction held 3 bases outside the gene matches. Germline values: CDR1 SGDLS, CDR2 YYNGEE. CDR3 nucleotide sequence: TGTGCCAGCAGCGTAGGGGGACTAGCGGGAGTTAACACCGGGGAGCTGTTTTTT. As protein: CASSVGGLAGVNTGELFF.

The rearrangement uses TRBV20-1 and TRBJ2-7; weak D call: TRBD1 (5 bases). The CDR3 totals 17 residues. Germline lookup yields CDR1 DFQATT and CDR2 SNEGSKA (reference sequence). The V gene lost 6 bases and the J gene lost 2 bases, with 26 bases spanning the gap. CDR3 bases: TGCAGTGCCAGTGGCCAGGGCCAACCTCCTTTTACCTACGAGCAGTACTTC. It codes for CSASGQGQPPFTYEQYF.

The chain is built from TRBV5-1 and TRBJ1-4, with TRBD1 identical over 7 bases. The V segment lost 0 bases and the J segment 7 bases; nucleotides outside the gene matches: 9. The CDR3 consists of 16 residues. Germline V gene data show CDR1 as SGHRS and CDR2 as YFSETQ. The CDR3 nucleotides read TGCGCCAGCAGCTTGGAAAAGACAGGGCCAGTTGAAAAACTGTTTTTT. This gives the protein CASSLEKTGPVEKLFF.

The chain has TRBV19 and TRBJ2-2; TRBD1 agrees at 7 bases. Germline-derived CDR1 and CDR2 are LNHDA and SQIVND (reference sequence). The V and J ends lost 3 bases and 4 bases, in that order; junction bases with no gene match: 5. This CDR3 contains 15 residues. In DNA, the CDR3 is TGTGCCAGTAGTATCCCGGGACAGTCCACCGGGGAGCTGTTTTTT. Its translation is CASSIPGQSTGELFF.

The chain is built from TRBV6-5 and TRBJ2-1, with a possible D match to TRBD1 (6 bases). Germline lookup yields CDR1 MNHEY and CDR2 SVGAGI. CDR3 length equals 16 residues. V was cut by 0 bases and J by 9 bases, with 18 bases left in between. Here the CDR3 reads CASSYSAGQYVTEQFF. DNA for the CDR3: TGTGCCAGCAGTTACTCTGCCGGACAGTATGTAACTGAGCAGTTCTTC.

The V gene is TRBV5-6, the J gene TRBJ2-5; possible D gene TRBD2, 6 bases. CDR3 length: 12 amino acids. Trimming took 5 bases from V and 4 from J, leaving 9 bases between them. Germline V lookup: CDR1 SGHDT, CDR2 YYEEEE. The CDR3 is CASSGGIETQYF. Here the CDR3 DNA reads TGTGCCAGCAGTGGGGGGATAGAGACCCAGTACTTC.

The chain joins TRBV10-1 to TRBJ2-7, with D hard to call. The CDR3 covers 12 residues. The germline CDR1 and CDR2 sequences are WNHNN and SYGVQD (reference sequence). V lost 4 bases to trimming and J lost 2 bases, with 6 bases between them. The DNA for the CDR3 is TGCGCCAGCAGTGTTGACACCTACGAGCAGTACTTC. It codes for CASSVDTYEQYF.

The chain carries TRBV27 and TRBJ1-4; D perhaps matches TRBD1 (5 bases). The CDR3 loop spans 14 amino acids. Germline V lookup: CDR1 MNHEY, CDR2 SMNVEV (reference sequence). The V and J ends lost 3 bases and 5 bases respectively, with 10 bases between them. CDR3 sequence (DNA): TGTGCCAGCAGTTTGGCAGGGAAGAATGAAAAACTGTTTTTT. The encoded protein is CASSLAGKNEKLFF.

V is TRBV18 and J is TRBJ2-2; 8 bases line up with TRBD2. Germline V lookup: CDR1 KGHSH, CDR2 LQKENI. The V gene end was trimmed by 9 bases and the J gene end by 7 bases; junction bases not matched to a gene: 10. The CDR3 totals 14 residues. The CDR3 sequence is CASSERESIGELFF. The DNA for the CDR3 is TGTGCCAGTTCCGAGCGGGAGTCAATCGGGGAGCTGTTTTTT.

This chain connects TRBV9 to TRBJ1-1, with D possibly TRBD1 on 6 matching bases. From germline, CDR1 is SGDLS and CDR2 YYNGEE. V dropped 3 bases and J dropped 4 bases, with 10 bases sitting between them. This CDR3 spans 13 amino acids. In DNA, the CDR3 is TGTGCCAGCAGCGCTGCCAGGGGCACTGAAGCTTTCTTT. The encoded protein is CASSAARGTEAFF.

The V gene is TRBV5-6, the J gene TRBJ1-2; possible D gene TRBD1, 6 bases. From germline, CDR1 is SGHDT and CDR2 YYEEEE. The CDR3 consists of 15 residues. The V and J ends lost 2 bases and 5 bases respectively, with 16 bases between them. The CDR3 nucleotides are TGTGCCAGCAGCTTTAGCCCCGGGACACTTTATGGCTACACCTTC. It encodes CASSFSPGTLYGYTF.